This TCR beta chain stems from a study of brain T cells in children with intractable seizures. Study-wide findings and caveats: Clones missing pre-surgery may reflect undersampling of that blood sample. Patients' HCMV serostatus was unknown; virus specificity rests on CDR3 similarity alone.

As for time point: blood from clinic visit 5 months post-surgery; TSC patient then seizure free. Sequencing was limited to surgery cases with top T cell transcript signatures in brain tissue. Pre-surgery treatment included at least one anti-epileptic drug. With regard to this clone: Its antigen is currently unknown.

Clones were sequenced by immunoSEQ multiplex PCR, and TCRdb holds only the in-frame ones, with some missing. Here the sample spans 340,000 or so clones, over 90% being singletons. The CDR3 loop spans 13 amino acids. Germline V lookup: CDR1 SGHTA, CDR2 FQGNSA. The germline V and J ends were trimmed by 3 bases and 7 bases, with 12 bases remaining between them. V is TRBV7-2 and J is TRBJ2-5, with D unclear. The receptor was isolated from a boy under three years old with tuberous sclerosis and intractable seizures. The specimen was peripheral blood, collected about 5 months after surgery. Written as DNA, the CDR3 is TGTGCCAGCAGCTTCTCCCATCCCGGGACCCAGTACTTC. Translation gives CASSFSHPGTQYF.